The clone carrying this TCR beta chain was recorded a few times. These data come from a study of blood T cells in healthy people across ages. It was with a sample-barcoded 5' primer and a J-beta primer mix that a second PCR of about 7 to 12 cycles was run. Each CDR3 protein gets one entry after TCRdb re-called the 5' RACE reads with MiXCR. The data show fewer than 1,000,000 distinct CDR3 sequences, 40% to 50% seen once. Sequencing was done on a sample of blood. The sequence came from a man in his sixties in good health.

The CDR3 is CASSLSGGNTGELFF. The CDR3 nucleotides read TGTGCCAGCAGTTTGTCAGGGGGTAACACCGGGGAGCTGTTTTTT. V is TRBV12-3 or TRBV12-4 and J is TRBJ2-2; 7 nucleotides line up with TRBD1. Unmatched junction bases numbered 3, after V lost 3 bases and J lost 2 bases. The CDR3 covers 15 residues.